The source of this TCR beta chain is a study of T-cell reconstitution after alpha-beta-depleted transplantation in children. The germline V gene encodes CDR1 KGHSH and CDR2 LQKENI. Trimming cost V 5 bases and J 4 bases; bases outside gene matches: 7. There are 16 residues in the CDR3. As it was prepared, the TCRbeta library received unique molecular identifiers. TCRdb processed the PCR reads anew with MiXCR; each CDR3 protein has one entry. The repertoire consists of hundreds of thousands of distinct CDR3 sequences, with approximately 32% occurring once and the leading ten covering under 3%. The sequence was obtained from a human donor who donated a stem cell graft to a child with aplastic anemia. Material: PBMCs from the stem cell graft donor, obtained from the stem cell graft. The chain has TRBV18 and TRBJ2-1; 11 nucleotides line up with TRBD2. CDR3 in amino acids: CASSTMTSGAYNEQFF. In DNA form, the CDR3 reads TGTGCCAGCTCAACTATGACTAGCGGGGCGTACAATGAGCAGTTCTTC.